This T cell receptor beta chain emerged from a study of blood T cell repertoires in COVID-19 (dated by TCRdb to 2020 to 2022). About the investigation overall: Collaborator samples came from the United States, Italy and Spain and covered acute and convalescent phases of COVID-19. Subjects who had been exposed to COVID-19, were actively infected with it, or had recovered from it provided the deeply sampled blood TCRbeta repertoires that made up the dataset. Where available, HLA class I and class II types were taken from metadata supplied by the sample provider and were not determined by assay-based typing. Nearly every sample came with metadata listing a de-identified subject ID, COVID-19 status, age in years and sex. The repertoires were released in a freely available public database meant as a resource for research on the immune response to SARS-CoV-2. The material from the prospective study consisted of cDNA or gDNA derived from T cells, B-cell-depleted T cells, or PBMCs. Samples were obtained from the ongoing ImmuneRACE study (first 160 participants) and from over 1,000 subjects provided by 6 global collaborators.

TCRbeta CDR3 regions were amplified from genomic DNA using the immunoSEQ Assay, a bias-controlled multiplex PCR. The authors' analysis ran thus. Within the assay, amplification of reference gene primers was used to estimate how many nucleated cells each sample contained. Sequence reads were collapsed and filtered to measure the absolute abundance of every unique TCRbeta CDR3 rearrangement. For each sample, productive Simpson clonality was calculated as the square root of Simpson's diversity index across productive rearrangements. The table comes from immuneACCESS by way of TCRdb, which keeps in-frame sequences with V and J called. Part of the clones is missing from these tables; in studies checked, under half for an unresolved V gene and the rest for unknown reasons. Clone size and V and J calls were adopted from that table, with D and trimming inferred from the DNA. For this sample there are fewer than 70,000 clones; roughly 85% appear just once. The ten largest make up roughly 20% of the sample.

Whole blood was collected in K2EDTA tubes by collaborating institutions according to the institutions' own protocols. For TCRbeta analysis, collaborator samples were shipped as frozen whole blood, as isolated PBMCs, or as DNA extracted from either sample type. The study at large found these results: How much clinical and demographic metadata was included differed by source and by participant, and the metadata was provided uncurated.

In regard to this clone: The antigen it binds to is not known. Base qualities are not recorded, but no much larger clone differs from it by a single base.

The germline V and J ends show losses of 3 bases and 8 bases respectively, and no gene match explains 4 bases of the junction. From its cysteine to its phenylalanine, the CDR3 spans 15 amino acids. The sequence is cut down to CDR3 DNA, 45 bases in frame from base 1. CDR1 and CDR2 were assigned from the germline V gene as MNHNS and SASEGT. The chain couples TRBV6-1 to TRBJ1-6, with TRBD1 identical over 10 junction bases. This receptor was taken from a man aged 45-65 years with acute or convalescent COVID-19. Material for sequencing was peripheral blood. The CDR3 region reads CASSDAGQGYSPLHF. At the DNA level, the sequence is TGTGCCAGCAGTGACGCGGGACAGGGGTATTCACCCCTCCACTTT.